This T cell receptor (beta chain) came from a study of cytomegalovirus exposure and HLA in healthy donors. Points from the study as a whole: Indistinguishable V segments such as TRBV6-2 and TRBV6-3 were excluded. In vitro, three CMV-associated chains proved specific for CMV antigens.

Only one count was recorded for this clone. Its antigen remains unknown. PCR amplification relied on 60 Vbeta primers (plus 13 Jbeta primers). Some clones are missing from TCRdb's copy, which holds only in-frame ones; the method was immunoSEQ multiplex PCR. The data contain 100,000 to 150,000 clones, 60% to 85% of them singletons. Trimming took 1 base from V and 6 from J, leaving 6 bases between them. CDR1 and CDR2 from the germline V gene are SEHNR and FQNEAQ (reference sequence). The CDR3 sequence is 13 residues long. This chain connects TRBV7-9 to TRBJ2-2; maybe TRBD1 (5 bases). This receptor was identified in a man younger than 40 in good health and CMV-seronegative. What was sequenced was PBMCs. CDR3 coding DNA: TGTGCCAGCAGCTTAGAGGGGTCCGGGGAGCTGTTTTTT. Its translation: CASSLEGSGELFF.